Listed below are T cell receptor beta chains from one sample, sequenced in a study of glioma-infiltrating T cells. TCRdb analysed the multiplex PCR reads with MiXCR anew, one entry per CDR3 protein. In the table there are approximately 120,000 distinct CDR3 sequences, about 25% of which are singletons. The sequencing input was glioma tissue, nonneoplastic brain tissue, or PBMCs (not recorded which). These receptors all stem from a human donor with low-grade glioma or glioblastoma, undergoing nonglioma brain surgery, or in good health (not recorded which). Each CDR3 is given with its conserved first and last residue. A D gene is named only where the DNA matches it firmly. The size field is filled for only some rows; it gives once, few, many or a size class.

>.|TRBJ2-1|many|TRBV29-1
CSVEKPPGNEQFF
TGCAGCGTTGAAAAGCCCCCTGGAAATGAGCAGTTCTTC
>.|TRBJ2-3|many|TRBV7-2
CASSVFTDTQYF
TGTGCCAGCAGCGTTTTCACAGATACGCAGTATTTT
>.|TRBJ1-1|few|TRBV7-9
CASSRGGGGANTEAFF
TGTGCCAGCAGCCGGGGGGGGGGGGGCGCTAACACTGAAGCTTTCTTT
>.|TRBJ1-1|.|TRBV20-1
CSAREGYTEALF
TGCAGTGCTAGAGAGGGCTATACTGAAGCTCTCTTT
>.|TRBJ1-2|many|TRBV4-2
CASSQDRGGFNGYTF
TGTGCCAGCAGCCAAGATCGCGGGGGCTTCAATGGCTACACCTTC
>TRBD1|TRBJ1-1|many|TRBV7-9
CASSKQGPNTEAFF
TGTGCCAGCAGCAAACAGGGGCCGAACACTGAAGCTTTCTTT
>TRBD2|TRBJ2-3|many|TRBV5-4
CASSLGLAGDTQYF
TGTGCCAGCAGCTTAGGACTAGCTGGAGATACGCAGTATTTT
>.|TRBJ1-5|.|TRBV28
CASSLSRYSNQLQHF
TGTGCCAGCAGCTTGTCTAGGTATAGCAATCAGCTTCAGCATTTT
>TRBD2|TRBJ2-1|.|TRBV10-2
CATTGSGGADEQFF
TGCGCCACCACAGGGAGCGGGGGGGCGGATGAGCAGTTCTTC
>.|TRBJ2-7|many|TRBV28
CASSLSGEASYEQYF
TGTGCCAGCAGTTTATCGGGAGAAGCTTCCTACGAGCAGTACTTC
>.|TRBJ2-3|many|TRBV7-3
CASSSSPPGKSLPDTQYF
TGTGCCAGCAGCTCCTCCCCGCCTGGGAAAAGTCTCCCAGATACGCAGTATTTT
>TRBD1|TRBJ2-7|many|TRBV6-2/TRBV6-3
CASSIRQGSYEQYF
TGTGCCAGCAGTATACGACAGGGTTCCTACGAGCAGTACTTC
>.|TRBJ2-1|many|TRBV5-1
CASKNRSYNEQFF
TGCGCCAGCAAAAACAGATCCTACAATGAGCAGTTCTTC
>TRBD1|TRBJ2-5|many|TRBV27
CASGQAGTQYF
TGTGCCAGCGGACAGGCCGGGACCCAGTACTTC
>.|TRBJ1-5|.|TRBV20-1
CSAEGTDNQPKHF
TGCAGTGCGGAGGGAACGGATAATCAGCCCAAGCATTTT
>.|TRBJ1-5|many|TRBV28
CASSPTGNKPQHF
TGTGCCAGCAGTCCAACAGGGAATAAGCCCCAGCATTTT
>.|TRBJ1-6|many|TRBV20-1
CSARETQGLNSPLHF
TGCAGTGCTAGAGAGACCCAGGGCCTTAATTCACCCCTCCACTTT
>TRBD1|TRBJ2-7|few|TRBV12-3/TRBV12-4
CASSKTGGPYEQYF
TGTGCCAGCAGTAAGACAGGGGGGCCCTACGAGCAGTACTTC
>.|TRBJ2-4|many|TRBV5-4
CASRDLAKNIQYF
TGTGCCAGCAGGGATCTAGCCAAAAACATTCAGTACTTC
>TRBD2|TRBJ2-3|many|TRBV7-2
CASSSSGNADTQYF
TGTGCCAGCAGTTCTAGCGGGAACGCAGATACGCAGTATTTT
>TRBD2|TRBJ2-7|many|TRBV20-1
CSARSSGGPSSQYF
TGCAGTGCTAGGTCTAGCGGGGGTCCCTCTTCGCAGTACTTC
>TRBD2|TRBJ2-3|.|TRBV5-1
CASSSLAGLSDTQYF
TGCGCCAGCAGCTCACTAGCGGGATTGTCAGATACGCAGTATTTT
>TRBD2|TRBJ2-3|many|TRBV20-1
CSARGRRLASSTDTQYF
TGCAGTGCTAGGGGTCGGAGACTAGCTTCTAGCACAGATACGCAGTATTTT
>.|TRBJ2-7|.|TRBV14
CASSQEARQALTPSYEQYF
TGTGCCAGCAGCCAAGAAGCTCGACAGGCGCTTACACCTTCCTACGAGCAGTACTTC
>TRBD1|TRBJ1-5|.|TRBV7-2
CASSNTGTGMQPQHF
TGTGCCAGCAGCAACACCGGGACAGGGATGCAGCCCCAGCATTTT
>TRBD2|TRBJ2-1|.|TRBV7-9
CASSSYSGRVNEQFF
TGTGCCAGCAGCTCCTATAGCGGGAGGGTGAATGAGCAGTTCTTC
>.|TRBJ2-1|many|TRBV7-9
CASSLGGSNEQFF
TGTGCCAGCAGCCTCGGAGGATCCAATGAGCAGTTCTTC
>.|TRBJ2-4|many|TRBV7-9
CASLSGDDKNIQYF
TGTGCCAGCCTCTCAGGGGACGACAAAAACATTCAGTACTTC
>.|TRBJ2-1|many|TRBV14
CASSLGGPEQFF
TGTGCCAGCAGCCTAGGAGGTCCCGAGCAGTTCTTC
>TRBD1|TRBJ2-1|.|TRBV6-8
CSSAGGLFF
TGTTCCAGTGCAGGGGGCCTATTCTTC
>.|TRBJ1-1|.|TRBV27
CASSALADSTVSEAFF
TGTGCAAGCAGTGCCTTGGCCGACTCAACGGTCTCTGAAGCTTTCTTT
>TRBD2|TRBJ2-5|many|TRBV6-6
CASSYSYRGEETQYF
TGTGCCAGCAGTTACTCGTATCGGGGGGAAGAGACCCAGTACTTC
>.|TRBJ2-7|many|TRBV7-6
CASSFRDFYEQYF
TGTGCCAGCAGTTTCCGGGACTTCTACGAGCAGTACTTC
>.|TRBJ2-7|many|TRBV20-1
CSAGGPAEAYEQYF
TGCAGTGCTGGGGGGCCAGCGGAAGCCTACGAGCAGTACTTC
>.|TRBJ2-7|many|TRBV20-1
CSGEPLRDPTEQYF
TGCAGTGGCGAACCCCTCAGGGATCCTACGGAGCAGTACTTC
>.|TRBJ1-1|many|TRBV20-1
CSAREAGLNTEAFF
TGCAGTGCTAGGGAGGCAGGGTTGAACACTGAAGCTTTCTTT
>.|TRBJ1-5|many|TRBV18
CASSPGQNNQPQHF
TGTGCCAGCTCACCAGGGCAGAACAATCAGCCCCAGCATTTT
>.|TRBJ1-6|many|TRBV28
CASSLFPSWGSDSPLHF
TGTGCCAGCAGTTTATTCCCAAGTTGGGGCTCAGATTCACCCCTCCACTTT
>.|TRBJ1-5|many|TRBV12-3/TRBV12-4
CASSLRGNQPQHF
TGTGCCAGCAGTTTGCGTGGCAATCAGCCCCAGCATTTT
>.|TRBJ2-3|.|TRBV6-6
CASARTDMQYF
TGTGCCAGCGCGAGGACAGATATGCAGTATTTT
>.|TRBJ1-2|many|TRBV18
CASSPTANNYGYTF
TGTGCCAGCTCACCGACAGCAAACAACTATGGCTACACCTTC
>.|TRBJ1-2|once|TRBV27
CASRPERGGPNYGYTF
TGTGCCAGCAGGCCCGAGAGGGGGGGACCCAACTATGGCTACACCTTC
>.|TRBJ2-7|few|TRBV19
CASSIAKGTYEQYF
TGTGCCAGTAGTATAGCAAAGGGGACCTACGAGCAGTACTTC
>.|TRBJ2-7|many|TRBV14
CASSQDEALPYEQYF
TGTGCCAGCAGCCAAGATGAGGCCCTCCCCTACGAGCAGTACTTC
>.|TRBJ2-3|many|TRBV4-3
CASSPRQAGGTDTQYF
TGCGCCAGCAGCCCGCGGCAGGCTGGGGGCACAGATACGCAGTATTTT
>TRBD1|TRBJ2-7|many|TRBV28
CASSLRQGRYEQYF
TGTGCCAGCAGTTTAAGACAGGGTCGGTACGAGCAGTACTTC
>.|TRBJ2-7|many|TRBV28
CASSPQRRVYEQYF
TGTGCCAGCAGTCCCCAGCGGAGAGTCTACGAGCAGTACTTC
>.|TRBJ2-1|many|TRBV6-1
CASYQAAYNEQFF
TGTGCCAGCTACCAGGCAGCTTACAATGAGCAGTTCTTC
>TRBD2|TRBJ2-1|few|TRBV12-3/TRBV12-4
CASSLRGSGDEQFF
TGTGCCAGCAGTTTACGCGGGAGTGGCGATGAGCAGTTCTTC
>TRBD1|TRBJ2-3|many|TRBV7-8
CASSPDRVGTDTQYF
TGTGCCAGCAGCCCCGACAGGGTCGGGACAGATACGCAGTATTTT
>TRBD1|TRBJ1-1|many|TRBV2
CASMLDRGDTEAFF
TGTGCCAGCATGCTCGACAGGGGGGACACTGAAGCTTTCTTT
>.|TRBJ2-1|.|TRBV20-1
CSATGDYNEKFF
TGCAGTGCTACAGGAGATTACAATGAGAAGTTCTTC
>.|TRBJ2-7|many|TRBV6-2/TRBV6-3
CASSYSPFGSRDEEQYF
TGTGCCAGCAGTTACTCCCCTTTCGGTTCCCGAGATGAGGAGCAGTACTTC
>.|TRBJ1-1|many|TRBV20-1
CSARDRGRGDTEAFF
TGCAGTGCTAGAGATCGAGGGCGGGGGGACACTGAAGCTTTCTTT